Listed below are T cell receptor beta chains from one sample, sequenced in a study of cytomegalovirus exposure and HLA in healthy donors. Sequencing used immunoSEQ multiplex PCR; TCRdb keeps in-frame clones, though not all of them. The profile shows about 140,000 clones, about 86% of them singletons. The sample consisted of PBMCs. The receptors come from a man aged 35 to 55 in good health and CMV-seropositive. Each CDR3 is given with its conserved first and last residue. D genes are given only for firm matches. For some rows the clone size is stated as once, few or many, or as a class when expanded; others skip it.

d_gene: TRBD2; abundance: .; j_gene: TRBJ2-5; v_gene: TRBV7-2; CDR3nt: TGTGCCAGCAGCTCACTAATACGGGGGGGGACAAAAAGGCCGGAGACCCAGTACTTC; CDR3aa: CASSSLIRGGTKRPETQYF
d_gene: .; abundance: .; j_gene: TRBJ2-7; v_gene: TRBV6-5; CDR3nt: TGTGCCAGCAGCCAAGAGGCCGAGTCCCAGCAGTACTTC; CDR3aa: CASSQEAESQQYF
d_gene: .; abundance: once; j_gene: TRBJ1-5; v_gene: TRBV7-2; CDR3nt: TGTGCCAGCAGCTCCCAGGCAGAGAATCAGCCCCAGCATTTT; CDR3aa: CASSSQAENQPQHF
d_gene: TRBD2; abundance: once; j_gene: TRBJ2-2; v_gene: TRBV9; CDR3nt: TGTGCCAGCAGCGTAGGAATTAGCGGGGGGGCCCGGGCCGGGGAGCTGTTTTTT; CDR3aa: CASSVGISGGARAGELFF
d_gene: TRBD1; abundance: .; j_gene: TRBJ1-5; v_gene: TRBV30; CDR3nt: TGTGCCTGGAGAATTCAGGGGGCTTACAATCAGCCCCAGCATTTT; CDR3aa: CAWRIQGAYNQPQHF
d_gene: TRBD1; abundance: few; j_gene: TRBJ1-2; v_gene: TRBV7-2; CDR3nt: TGTGCCAGCAGCCCCGGGACAGCTCACTATGGCTACACCTTC; CDR3aa: CASSPGTAHYGYTF
d_gene: .; abundance: .; j_gene: TRBJ2-7; v_gene: TRBV6-5; CDR3nt: TGTGCCAGCAGTCTCCAGGGCAGCTCCTACGAGCAGTACTTC; CDR3aa: CASSLQGSSYEQYF
d_gene: .; abundance: .; j_gene: TRBJ2-4; v_gene: TRBV18; CDR3nt: TGTGCCAGCTCACCGCAGGAGGGCAAAAACATTCAGTACTTC; CDR3aa: CASSPQEGKNIQYF
d_gene: .; abundance: .; j_gene: TRBJ2-7; v_gene: TRBV27; CDR3nt: TGTGCCAGCAGTTACCAGCAGGAATCCTACGAGCAGTACTTC; CDR3aa: CASSYQQESYEQYF
d_gene: .; abundance: .; j_gene: TRBJ1-2; v_gene: TRBV12-5; CDR3nt: TGTGCTAGTGGTTTGGTACGCAGGGATGGCTACACCTTC; CDR3aa: CASGLVRRDGYTF
d_gene: .; abundance: .; j_gene: TRBJ2-7; v_gene: TRBV7-9; CDR3nt: TGTTCCAGCAGCTTGTCCGGGGCCTACGAGCAGTACTTC; CDR3aa: CSSSLSGAYEQYF
d_gene: .; abundance: .; j_gene: TRBJ2-7; v_gene: TRBV13; CDR3nt: TGTGCCAGCAGTCTACAGGGCCAACACGAGCAGTACTTC; CDR3aa: CASSLQGQHEQYF
d_gene: .; abundance: .; j_gene: TRBJ1-2; v_gene: TRBV7-9; CDR3nt: TGTGCCAGCAGCTTACCCGGGATCGACTATGGCTACACCTTC; CDR3aa: CASSLPGIDYGYTF
d_gene: .; abundance: few; j_gene: TRBJ2-3; v_gene: TRBV19; CDR3nt: TGTGCCAGTAGTACATCCCGGACAAGGCGGACAGATACGCAGTATTTT; CDR3aa: CASSTSRTRRTDTQYF
d_gene: .; abundance: .; j_gene: TRBJ1-1; v_gene: TRBV27; CDR3nt: TGTGCCAGCAGTCTCCAGGACAAGAACACTGAAGCTTTCTTT; CDR3aa: CASSLQDKNTEAFF
d_gene: .; abundance: .; j_gene: TRBJ2-5; v_gene: TRBV5-8; CDR3nt: TGTGCCAGCAGCAGGCTACGGGGGAGTTGGGAGACCCAGTACTTC; CDR3aa: CASSRLRGSWETQYF
d_gene: TRBD2; abundance: .; j_gene: TRBJ2-2; v_gene: TRBV7-8; CDR3nt: TGTGCCAGCAGCTTTACTAGCGGGAGAGGCACCGGGGAGCTGTTTTTT; CDR3aa: CASSFTSGRGTGELFF
d_gene: .; abundance: .; j_gene: TRBJ1-1; v_gene: TRBV10-3; CDR3nt: TGTGCCATCAGGACACCGGGGATGAACACTGAAGCTTTCTTT; CDR3aa: CAIRTPGMNTEAFF
d_gene: TRBD1; abundance: .; j_gene: TRBJ1-4; v_gene: TRBV19; CDR3nt: TGTGCCAGTAGTCCCCCGGACAGGGGTGATGAAAAACTGTTTTTT; CDR3aa: CASSPPDRGDEKLFF
d_gene: TRBD1; abundance: .; j_gene: TRBJ1-4; v_gene: TRBV7-9; CDR3nt: TGTGCCAGCAGGACAGGGGCAACTAATGAAAAACTGTTTTTT; CDR3aa: CASRTGATNEKLFF
d_gene: .; abundance: .; j_gene: TRBJ1-2; v_gene: TRBV6-4; CDR3nt: TGTGCCAGCAGGGGCGTAGTACACCTTAAAGCTAACTATGGCTACACCTTC; CDR3aa: CASRGVVHLKANYGYTF
d_gene: .; abundance: .; j_gene: TRBJ2-7; v_gene: TRBV7-9; CDR3nt: TGTGCCAGCAGCTTAGGGGGGGGCGGACAGTCCTACGAGCAGTACTTC; CDR3aa: CASSLGGGGQSYEQYF
d_gene: TRBD1; abundance: .; j_gene: TRBJ2-7; v_gene: TRBV7-3; CDR3nt: TGTGCCAGCAGCCCAGGGGGCGGAGTCTACGAGCAGTACTTC; CDR3aa: CASSPGGGVYEQYF
d_gene: TRBD2; abundance: few; j_gene: TRBJ2-1; v_gene: TRBV9; CDR3nt: TGTGCCAGCAGCGAAGGGACTAGCGGCTACAATGAGCAGTTCTTC; CDR3aa: CASSEGTSGYNEQFF
d_gene: .; abundance: once; j_gene: TRBJ2-2; v_gene: TRBV29-1; CDR3nt: TGCAGCGTCCGGAACACCGGGGAGCTGTTTTTT; CDR3aa: CSVRNTGELFF
d_gene: .; abundance: once; j_gene: TRBJ2-2; v_gene: TRBV7-3; CDR3nt: TGTGCCAGCAGCTTAACCCCACCGGGCGGGGAGCTGTTTTTT; CDR3aa: CASSLTPPGGELFF
d_gene: .; abundance: .; j_gene: TRBJ1-1; v_gene: TRBV6-5; CDR3nt: TGTGCCAGCACCTCACAGGGAACTGAAGCTTTCTTT; CDR3aa: CASTSQGTEAFF
d_gene: TRBD1; abundance: .; j_gene: TRBJ1-2; v_gene: TRBV29-1; CDR3nt: TGCAGCGTTGAAGCGACAGGGTTCTATGGCTACACCTTC; CDR3aa: CSVEATGFYGYTF
d_gene: .; abundance: .; j_gene: TRBJ2-7; v_gene: TRBV7-9; CDR3nt: TGTGCCAGCAGCGCACAGGGCTACGAGCAGTACTTC; CDR3aa: CASSAQGYEQYF
d_gene: TRBD1; abundance: once; j_gene: TRBJ2-3; v_gene: TRBV10-1; CDR3nt: TGCGCCACTACGTGGGTACGTAGGGGGCGGATAGATACGCAGTATTTT; CDR3aa: CATTWVRRGRIDTQYF
d_gene: TRBD1; abundance: .; j_gene: TRBJ1-2; v_gene: TRBV5-1; CDR3nt: TGCGCCAGCAGCCCGGGGACAGGGGGCGACTACACCTTC; CDR3aa: CASSPGTGGDYTF